One and the same sample provided the 20 T cell receptor gamma chains below, sequenced in a study of Vδ1+ human thymocytes. Whole-study findings and limits: Highly polyclonal TRG and TRD repertoires with Gaussian CDR3 length distributions appeared in thymus.

These receptors have no known antigen. The template was reverse-transcribed extracted RNA. CDR3 amplicons came from multiplex PCR with pooled V-gene forward and constant-region reverse primers. TCRdb fed the multiplex PCR reads into CATT to redo clone calling. The top ten clones hold under 2% of a sample with 20,000 to 25,000 gamma-chain clones, approximately 14% of them seen once. The sample was Vdelta1+ gamma-delta thymocytes from the thymus. Subset noted: FACS-sorted CD3+ TCRalphabeta- TCRVdelta1+ TCRVdelta2- thymocytes. The receptors come from a child younger than two who had congenital heart surgery.

The genes are TRGV4 and TRGJ1 or TRGJ2. V lost 4 bases, J lost 1 base, and 7 bases stayed unmatched. The germline CDR1 and CDR2 sequences are EGSTGY and YDSYTSSV. The CDR3 has 14 amino acids. The CDR3 protein is CATWDGFNYYKKLF. The CDR3 region has the DNA TGTGCCACCTGGGACGGATTTAATTATTATAAGAAACTCTTT.

Comments on this clone: A read error is likely here: a far larger clone is one base away. Different DNA sequences within this sample yield the same CDR3. The chain uses TRGV9 and TRGJ1 or TRGJ2. The CDR3 consists of 12 residues. Germline assignment: CDR1 GITISATS and CDR2 ISYDGTV (reference sequence). CDR3 residues: CALWEVHYKKLF. CDR3 DNA: TGCGCCTTGTGGGAGGTGCATTATAAGAAACTCTTT.

By frequency in the sample, this clone is medium-sized (0.01 to 0.1%). Other DNA sequences from this sample encode an identical CDR3 as well. The chain uses TRGV4 and TRGJ1 or TRGJ2. CDR1 is EGSTGY, CDR2 YDSYTSSV, per germline. This CDR3 region has 12 residues. V dropped 0 bases and J dropped 7; count of bases not matched to a gene: 3. CDR3 residues: CATWDGHYKKLF. CDR3 DNA sequence: TGTGCCACCTGGGATGGGCACTATAAGAAACTCTTT.

A remark on this clone: Germline and junction disagree at one end, which may indicate a read error. The genes are TRGV4 and TRGJ1 or TRGJ2. Germline values: CDR1 EGSTGY, CDR2 YDSYTSSV. This CDR3 region has 14 residues. CDR3 sequence reads: CATWNGPKSNKKLF. The CDR3 nucleotides read TGTGCCACCTGGAATGGGCCTAAATCGAATAAGAAACTCTTT.

There are a few counts of this clone. A much larger clone differs from this one at a single base, so this may be a read error. This specimen includes other DNA sequences encoding the same CDR3. This chain links TRGV4 with TRGJ1 or TRGJ2. The CDR3 sequence is 13 residues long. Germline CDR1 and CDR2: EGSTGY and YDSYTSSV. The J segment lost 0 bases and the V segment lost 6 bases, leaving 5 bases of the junction unmatched. The CDR3 bases are TGTGCCACCTGGAATCGGAATTATTATAAGAAACTCTTT. This codes for CATWNRNYYKKLF.

About this clone itself: In the same sample, other DNA sequences code for this CDR3. The rearrangement links TRGV9 to TRGJP. The germline V gene has CDR1 GITISATS and CDR2 ISYDGTV (reference sequence). The ends lost 4 bases at V and 6 bases at J; junction bases unmatched: 0. This CDR3 is built from 14 residues. In DNA, the CDR3 is TGTGCCTTGTGGGAAGAGTTGGGCAAAAAAATCAAGGTATTT. Its translation: CALWEELGKKIKVF.

The chain has TRGV2 and TRGJ1 or TRGJ2. The trim removed 0 bases at V and 8 bases at J, leaving 13 bases unmatched. Germline loops: CDR1 EGSNGY, CDR2 YDSYNSKV. CDR3 length equals 15 residues. The DNA for the CDR3 is TGTGCCACCTGGGACGGGCCAGGGTGCGGAGATAAGAAACTCTTT. Amino acid sequence: CATWDGPGCGDKKLF.

This chain joins TRGV8 and TRGJP2. The CDR3 has 14 residues. The V gene end was trimmed by 5 bases and the J gene end by 1 base; junction bases not matched to a gene: 4. The germline gives CDR1 VENAVY, CDR2 YDSYNSRV. This CDR3 reads CATWALSSDWIKTF. In nucleotides, the CDR3 is TGTGCCACCTGGGCCCTTAGTAGTGATTGGATCAAGACGTTT.

On this clone: A junction end diverges from the germline sequence, so it may reflect a read error. The rearrangement uses TRGV2 and TRGJ1 or TRGJ2. The CDR3 has 14 residues. Germline CDR1 EGSNGY, CDR2 YDSYNSKV. CDR3 coding DNA: TGTGCCGCCTGGGACGGGCCGGGCTATTATAAGAAACTCTTT. Translation gives CAAWDGPGYYKKLF.

This clone qualifies as medium-sized (0.01 to 0.1%). The same CDR3 is also encoded by other DNA sequences in this sample. This rearrangement joins TRGV2 to TRGJ1 or TRGJ2. Trimming at V came to 0 bases and at J to 3 bases, leaving 2 bases not matched to a gene. Germline V gives CDR1 EGSNGY, CDR2 YDSYNSKV. The CDR3 spans 13 residues. CDR3 loop: CATWDGLYYKKLF. DNA of the CDR3: TGTGCCACCTGGGACGGGCTTTATTATAAGAAACTCTTT.

This clone was recorded a few times. J is TRGJ1 or TRGJ2 and V is TRGV3. The germline V gene has CDR1 VTNTFY and CDR2 YDVSTARD (reference sequence). After removal of 2 bases from V and 10 bases from J, the junction contained 5 bases not matched to a gene. CDR3 length: 11 residues. CDR3 in DNA: TGTGCCACCTGGGACACAGACAAGAAACTCTTT. This sequence encodes CATWDTDKKLF.

J is TRGJ1 or TRGJ2 and V is TRGV8. Germline CDR1 reads VENAVY; CDR2 reads YDSYNSRV. Unmatched junction bases numbered 4, after V lost 4 bases and J lost 4 bases. The length of the CDR3 is 12 residues. In DNA, the CDR3 is TGTGCCACCTGGGAAACCTATTATAAGAAACTCTTT. Protein: CATWETYYKKLF.

By sample share, this clone is medium-sized (0.01 to 0.1%). V gene TRGV5 combines with J gene TRGJ1 or TRGJ2. Germline assignment: CDR1 VINAFY and CDR2 YDVSNSKD. The CDR3 extends over 13 amino acids. V trimming: 0 bases; J trimming: 4 bases; junction bases outside the gene matches: 3. The CDR3: CATWDRQYYKKLF. For the CDR3, the DNA is TGTGCCACCTGGGACAGGCAATATTATAAGAAACTCTTT.

This clone was seen more than once but under ten times. This chain connects TRGV2 to TRGJ1 or TRGJ2. The V gene's germline CDR1 is EGSNGY and CDR2 YDSYNSKV. CDR3 length equals 13 residues. Unmatched junction bases numbered 10, after V lost 4 bases and J lost 7 bases. For the CDR3, the DNA is TGTGCCACCTGGGAAAGTAGGTTATATAAGAAACTCTTT. Amino acids: CATWESRLYKKLF.

This clone was counted only a few times. This clone may be a read error of a much larger clone one base away. V usage is TRGV3 and J usage is TRGJ1 or TRGJ2. The CDR3 covers 13 residues. In germline, CDR1 is VTNTFY, CDR2 YDVSTARD (reference sequence). J was trimmed by 5 bases and V by 0 bases; bases with no gene match: 4. The CDR3 DNA is TGTGCCACCTGGGACAGGCCACATTATAAGAAACTCTTT. Translated, it gives CATWDRPHYKKLF.

This clone has just a few counts. V usage is TRGV4 and J usage is TRGJ1 or TRGJ2. Germline V gives CDR1 EGSTGY, CDR2 YDSYTSSV. This CDR3 comprises 14 residues. V lost 0 bases and J lost 10; bases outside the gene matches: 12. CDR3 amino acids: CATWDGPIKWKKLF. The CDR3 DNA reads as TGTGCCACCTGGGATGGGCCAATAAAGTGGAAGAAACTCTTT.

This clone has more than one count but fewer than ten. The chain recombines TRGV9 with TRGJ1 or TRGJ2. This CDR3 region has 13 residues. Trimming removed 0 bases from V and 6 bases from J; junction bases left unmatched: 5. Germline CDR1 is GITISATS and CDR2 is ISYDGTV (reference sequence). CDR3 nucleotides: TGTGCCTTGTGGGAGGTGCAGAGTTATAAGAAACTCTTT. Its protein product is CALWEVQSYKKLF.

This clone was recorded a few times. This chain connects TRGV3 to TRGJ1 or TRGJ2. Per germline, CDR1 VTNTFY and CDR2 YDVSTARD (reference sequence). This CDR3 spans 14 amino acids. V was clipped by 0 bases and J by 4 bases; unmatched bases: 6. CDR3 in amino acids: CATWDRPLYYKKLF. The CDR3 nucleotides are TGTGCCACCTGGGACAGGCCTTTGTATTATAAGAAACTCTTT.

A few counts support this clone. The J gene is TRGJ1 or TRGJ2, the V gene TRGV9. CDR3 length: 16 residues. Germline-derived CDR1 and CDR2 are GITISATS and ISYDGTV (reference sequence). Germline trimming cut 1 base from V and 3 bases from J; bases unmatched to any gene: 12. CDR3 protein: CALWEVPTGLYYKKLF. The CDR3 nucleotides are TGTGCCTTGTGGGAGGTCCCGACCGGGCTTTATTATAAGAAACTCTTT.

This clone was observed a few times. V is TRGV2 and J is TRGJ1 or TRGJ2. Germline V CDR1 and CDR2: EGSNGY, YDSYNSKV. The V gene end was trimmed by 0 bases and the J gene end by 9 bases; junction bases not matched to a gene: 11. The CDR3 consists of 14 residues. CDR3 loop: CATWDGLWVFKKLF. The CDR3, as DNA: TGTGCCACCTGGGACGGGCTGTGGGTTTTTAAGAAACTCTTT.